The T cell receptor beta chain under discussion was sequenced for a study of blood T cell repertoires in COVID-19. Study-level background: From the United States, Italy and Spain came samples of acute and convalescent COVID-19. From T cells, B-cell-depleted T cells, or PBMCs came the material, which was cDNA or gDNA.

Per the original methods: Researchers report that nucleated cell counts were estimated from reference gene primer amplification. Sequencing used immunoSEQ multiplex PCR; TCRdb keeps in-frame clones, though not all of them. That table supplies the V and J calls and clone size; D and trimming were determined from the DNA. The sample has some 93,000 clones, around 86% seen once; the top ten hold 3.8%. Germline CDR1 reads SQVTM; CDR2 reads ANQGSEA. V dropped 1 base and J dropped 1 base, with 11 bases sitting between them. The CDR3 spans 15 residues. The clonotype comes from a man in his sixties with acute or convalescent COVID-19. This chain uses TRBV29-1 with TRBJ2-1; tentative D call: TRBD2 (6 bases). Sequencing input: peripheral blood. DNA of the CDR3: TGCAGCGTTGAAGGTGATGGGGGGTCCTACAATGAGCAGTTCTTC. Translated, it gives CSVEGDGGSYNEQFF.